These T cell receptor beta chains were read from a single sample in a study of Ad26.COV2.S vaccination and SARS-CoV-2 variants. Profiling relied on immunoSEQ multiplex PCR, and the TCRdb table lists in-frame clones only, not all of them. The profile covers roughly 680,000 clones, with roughly 90% appearing a single time and around 1.4% taken by the ten largest. Sequenced material: peripheral blood, taken in a trial of Ad26.COV2.S vaccine versus placebo. All receptors come from a person aged 18-65 years who received the Ad26.COV2.S COVID-19 vaccine or a placebo. CDR3s include the opening cysteine and the closing phenylalanine or tryptophan. Rows may omit the clone size; those that give it use once, few, many or a size class.

V gene	J gene	clone size	CDR3 protein
TRBV4-2	TRBJ1-5	NA	CASSQDRAQPQHF
TRBV12-3/TRBV12-4	TRBJ1-5	NA	CASSPLRSQPQHF
TRBV24-1	TRBJ2-2	NA	CATSDLSGRGTGELFF
TRBV5-6	TRBJ2-1	NA	CASTGTGAIYEQFF
TRBV5-4	TRBJ2-7	NA	CASSFWMGEGVYEQYF
TRBV20-1	TRBJ1-4	few	CSARDLEELFF
TRBV5-1	TRBJ2-1	NA	CASSLGLDYNEQFF
TRBV30	TRBJ1-5	NA	CAWSNPQTGPFSNQPQHF
TRBV12-5	TRBJ2-7	NA	CASVRGQGTYEQYF
TRBV6-5	TRBJ2-1	NA	CASRPLGLAFNEQFF
TRBV24-1	TRBJ1-3	NA	CATSAHRVGGSGNTIYF
TRBV7-2	TRBJ2-7	NA	CASSLVLAGGLDEQYF
TRBV7-2	TRBJ2-1	NA	CASSPWDSGEQFF
TRBV7-2	TRBJ1-5	NA	CASSLEDWTSQPQHF
TRBV20-1	TRBJ1-4	NA	CSATESTNEKLFF
TRBV30	TRBJ2-7	NA	CAQGIDEQYF
TRBV18	TRBJ1-3	NA	CASSPGVLAGNTIYF
TRBV4-3	TRBJ2-1	few	CASSQVPGFYNEQFF
TRBV9	TRBJ2-7	NA	CASSPRQGSYEQYF
TRBV6-5	TRBJ2-3	NA	CASSRSGDTQYF
TRBV18	TRBJ2-2	NA	CASSPANGRASGELFF
TRBV12-3/TRBV12-4	TRBJ2-5	NA	CASSLREQETQYF
TRBV11-2	TRBJ2-3	NA	CASSLAGGKDTQYF
TRBV5-4	TRBJ1-3	NA	CASSSRSTDGNTIYF
TRBV2	TRBJ1-1	NA	CASSTRTGRTEAFF
TRBV7-9	TRBJ2-7	NA	CASSLAGWEFEQYF
TRBV24-1	TRBJ2-3	once	CATSDMGQGDGTDTQYF
TRBV12-5	TRBJ1-2	NA	CASGLSGPVGGGYTF
TRBV10-3	TRBJ1-4	NA	CAIRTGDEKLFF
TRBV3-1/TRBV3-2	TRBJ2-3	NA	CASSQRATSGSRDTQYF
TRBV10-3	TRBJ2-7	NA	CAISDPGTGVPREQYF
TRBV19	TRBJ1-2	NA	CASSIRTGYGYTF